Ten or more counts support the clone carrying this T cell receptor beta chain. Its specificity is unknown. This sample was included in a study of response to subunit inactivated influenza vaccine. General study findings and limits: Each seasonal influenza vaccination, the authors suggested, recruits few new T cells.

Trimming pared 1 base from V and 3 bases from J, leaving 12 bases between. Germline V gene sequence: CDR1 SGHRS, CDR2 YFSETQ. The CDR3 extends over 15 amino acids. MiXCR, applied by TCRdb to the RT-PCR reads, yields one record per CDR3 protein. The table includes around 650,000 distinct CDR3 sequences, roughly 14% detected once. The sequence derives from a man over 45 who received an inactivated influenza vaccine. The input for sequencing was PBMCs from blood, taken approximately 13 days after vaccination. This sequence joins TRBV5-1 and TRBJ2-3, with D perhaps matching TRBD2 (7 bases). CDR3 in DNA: TGCGCCAGCAGCTTGACAGGGAGGGGAACAGATACGCAGTATTTT. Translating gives CASSLTGRGTDTQYF.